The rows below give T cell receptor beta chains drawn from one sample of a study of blood T cell repertoires in COVID-19. Method: immunoSEQ multiplex PCR; TCRdb's copy keeps in-frame clones and lacks some. The repertoire holds 150,000 to 200,000 clones, with 88% as singletons. Sequencing input: peripheral blood. These receptors all come from a man aged 55 to 70 with acute or convalescent COVID-19. Both conserved end residues are part of each CDR3. A D gene is named only where the DNA matches it firmly. Clone sizes are given selectively: once, few, many, or a class where the clone is expanded.

size	D	V	J	CDR3	DNA
.	TRBD1	TRBV7-3	TRBJ2-3	CASSPRGRGLTDTQYF	TGTGCCAGCAGCCCGAGAGGCAGGGGGCTTACAGATACGCAGTATTTT
.	.	TRBV6-5	TRBJ1-2	CASSPGGIRFF	TGTGCCAGCAGCCCCGGGGGAATAAGGTTCTTC
.	.	TRBV19	TRBJ1-3	CASSAQGWTGNTIYF	TGTGCCAGTAGTGCACAGGGTTGGACTGGAAACACCATATATTTT
few	.	TRBV3-1/TRBV3-2	TRBJ2-7	CASSQARELEQYF	TGTGCCAGCAGCCAAGCCCGTGAACTCGAGCAGTACTTC
.	.	TRBV29-1	TRBJ1-2	CSVEQSYGYTF	TGCAGCGTTGAGCAGTCCTATGGCTACACCTTC
.	.	TRBV24-1	TRBJ2-7	CATSASGFYEQYF	TGTGCCACCAGTGCCTCAGGGTTTTACGAGCAGTACTTC
.	.	TRBV5-8	TRBJ2-7	CASSLRRVGEQYF	TGTGCCAGCAGCTTGAGGCGGGTAGGGGAGCAGTACTTC
.	TRBD1	TRBV7-2	TRBJ1-2	CASSPRTGIFRGYTF	TGTGCCAGCAGCCCCCGGACAGGGATTTTTCGTGGCTACACCTTC
.	.	TRBV11-2	TRBJ2-5	CASSVMGPETQYF	TGTGCCAGCAGCGTTATGGGCCCGGAGACCCAGTACTTC
.	.	TRBV19	TRBJ1-1	CASSIQTENTEAFF	TGTGCCAGTAGTATTCAGACAGAGAACACTGAAGCTTTCTTT
.	.	TRBV6-5	TRBJ1-4	CASSSGASGEKLFF	TGTGCCAGCAGTTCAGGGGCTTCCGGGGAAAAACTGTTTTTT
.	TRBD1	TRBV14	TRBJ2-5	CASSQRQGARETQYF	TGTGCCAGCAGCCAGCGACAGGGGGCGAGGGAGACCCAGTACTTC
.	.	TRBV10-3	TRBJ1-1	CAISAQGYTEAFF	TGTGCCATCAGTGCTCAGGGGTACACTGAAGCTTTCTTT
.	.	TRBV5-6	TRBJ2-1	CASSFFNEQFF	TGTGCCAGCAGCTTCTTCAATGAGCAGTTCTTC
.	TRBD1	TRBV7-8	TRBJ1-5	CASSGQDLGNQPQHF	TGTGCCAGCAGCGGACAGGATTTAGGAAATCAGCCCCAGCATTTT
.	.	TRBV19	TRBJ1-2	CASRTQGGNYGYTF	TGTGCCAGTAGGACTCAGGGAGGTAACTATGGCTACACCTTC
.	TRBD2	TRBV9	TRBJ2-5	CASSVGAGFQETQYF	TGTGCCAGCAGCGTAGGAGCGGGGTTCCAAGAGACCCAGTACTTC
few	.	TRBV7-8	TRBJ1-5	CASSLLSGQNNQPQHF	TGTGCCAGCAGCTTATTATCAGGGCAGAACAATCAGCCCCAGCATTTT
.	.	TRBV5-5	TRBJ2-5	CASRRTISETQYF	TGTGCCAGCAGGCGAACTATTAGTGAGACCCAGTACTTC
.	TRBD1	TRBV30	TRBJ1-1	CAWSGDRDEAFF	TGTGCCTGGAGTGGTGACAGGGATGAAGCTTTCTTT
.	TRBD2	TRBV24-1	TRBJ2-5	CATSGAGVAGEETQYF	TGTGCCACCAGTGGGGCGGGAGTAGCGGGAGAAGAGACCCAGTACTTC
.	.	TRBV18	TRBJ2-5	CASSPYGTQETQYF	TGTGCCAGCTCACCCTACGGGACACAAGAGACCCAGTACTTC